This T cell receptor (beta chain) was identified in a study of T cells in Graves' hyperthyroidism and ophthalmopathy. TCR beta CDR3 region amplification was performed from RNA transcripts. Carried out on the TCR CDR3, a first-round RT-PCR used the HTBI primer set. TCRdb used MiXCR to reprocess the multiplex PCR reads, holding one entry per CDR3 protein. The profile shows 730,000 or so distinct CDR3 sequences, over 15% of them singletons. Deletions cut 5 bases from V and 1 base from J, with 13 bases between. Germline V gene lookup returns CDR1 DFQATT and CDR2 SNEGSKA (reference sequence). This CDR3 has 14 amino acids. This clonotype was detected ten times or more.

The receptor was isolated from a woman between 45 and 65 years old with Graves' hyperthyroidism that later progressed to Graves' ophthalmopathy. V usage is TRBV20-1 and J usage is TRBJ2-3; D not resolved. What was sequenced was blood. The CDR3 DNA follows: TGCAGTGCTCCGACTGTGTCAGGCACAGATACGCAGTATTTT. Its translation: CSAPTVSGTDTQYF.